Each of the 11 T cell receptor beta chains below was sequenced from the same sample in a study of Graves' ophthalmopathy and Graves' hyperthyroidism. Researchers took RNA transcripts and amplified TCR beta CDR3 regions from them. HTBI primers served in a first-round RT-PCR, which a second-round multiplex PCR followed. From the multiplex PCR reads, TCRdb called clonotypes with MiXCR, one entry per CDR3 protein. The sample includes over a million distinct CDR3 sequences, about 36% of them seen just once. The specimen sequenced was peripheral blood or thyroid tissue (not recorded which). Receptors were obtained from an adult man with Graves' hyperthyroidism.

This clonotype has only a few counts. V usage is TRBV9 and J usage is TRBJ2-7, with no clear D. The CDR3 sequence is 12 residues long. Germline V CDR1 and CDR2: SGDLS, YYNGEE. V lost 5 bases to trimming and J lost 3 bases, with 9 bases between them. In DNA, the CDR3 is TGTGCCAGCAGTGCCCACCTCTACGAGCAGTACTTC. It encodes CASSAHLYEQYF.

CDR3 in DNA: TGCAGCGTTGAAGGCGGCAGGGGACGTCGGGGCTACACCTTC. Encoded protein: CSVEGGRGRRGYTF. V usage is TRBV29-1 and J usage is TRBJ1-2; the D gene is possibly TRBD1 (6 bases). Trimming removed 1 base from V and 8 bases from J, with 17 bases in between. Germline V gene lookup returns CDR1 SQVTM and CDR2 ANQGSEA. The CDR3 consists of 14 residues. Combining the CDR3 with reference TRBV29-1 and TRBJ1-2 gives the whole variable domain SAVISQKPSRDICQRGTSLTIQCQVDSQVTMMFWYRQQPGQSLTLIATANQGSEATYESGFVIDKFPISRPNLTFSTLTVSNMSPEDSSIYLCSVEGGRGRRGYTFGSGTRLTVV.

V gene TRBV20-1 combines with J gene TRBJ1-5; no reliable D call. With 1 base removed from V and 3 bases from J, the gap between germline ends came to 7 bases. This CDR3 region has 13 residues. The V gene's germline CDR1 is DFQATT and CDR2 SNEGSKA (reference sequence). The CDR3 sequence: CSARGPYNQPQHF. CDR3 DNA: TGCAGTGCTAGAGGGCCCTACAATCAGCCCCAGCATTTT.

With regard to this clonotype: A read error may account for a junction end that differs from germline. J is TRBJ2-7 and V is TRBV7-2; D ambiguous. The CDR3 is 16 residues long. Germline V gives CDR1 SGHTA, CDR2 FQGNSA. CDR3 protein: CASSQDRTFSSYEQYF. The CDR3 DNA follows: TGCGCCAGCAGCCAAGATCGGACGTTCAGCTCCTACGAGCAGTACTTC.

Only a few counts were recorded for this clonotype. J is TRBJ1-1 and V is TRBV6-5; 9 bases are a match to TRBD1. There are 15 residues in the CDR3. V shed 5 bases, J shed 2 bases, and the junction held 6 bases outside the gene matches. CDR1 and CDR2 from the germline V gene are MNHEY and SVGAGI. The CDR3 loop reads CASSQRDRVNTEAFF. CDR3 sequence (DNA): TGTGCCAGCAGTCAGCGGGACAGGGTCAACACTGAAGCTTTCTTT.

The chain couples TRBV2 to TRBJ1-2; D remains ambiguous. CDR3 length: 17 amino acids. The V gene's germline CDR1 is SNHLY and CDR2 FYNNEI. Trimming cost V 8 bases and J 0 bases, with 22 bases left between them. DNA of the CDR3: TGTGCCAGCCCGATGGTCAGCCGTTTATTGACTAACTATGGCTACACCTTC. Protein product: CASPMVSRLLTNYGYTF.

V usage is TRBV12-3 or TRBV12-4 and J usage is TRBJ1-4; D call uncertain. The CDR3 runs 13 residues. V lost 7 bases to trimming and J lost 8 bases, with 14 bases between them. CDR3 loop: CASNSGFWEKLFF. In DNA, the CDR3 is TGTGCCAGCAACTCGGGGTTTTGGGAAAAACTGTTTTTT.

In its sample, this clonotype is medium-sized. The V and J genes are TRBV2 and TRBJ1-5; the match to TRBD1 covers 7 bases. The CDR3 has 13 amino acids. Per germline, CDR1 SNHLY and CDR2 FYNNEI. V shed 6 bases and J 6 bases; nucleotides not matched to a gene: 5. This CDR3 is CASSQGVGQPQHF. CDR3 nucleotides: TGTGCCAGCAGCCAGGGGGTGGGTCAGCCCCAGCATTTT.

This clonotype was observed at least ten times. V gene TRBV7-9 combines with J gene TRBJ1-4; D is possibly TRBD1 (6 bases). The CDR3 covers 14 residues. Trimming cost V 5 bases and J 6 bases, with 13 bases left between them. Germline V gene lookup returns CDR1 SEHNR and CDR2 FQNEAQ (reference sequence). In DNA form, the CDR3 reads TGTGCCAGCAGCCTACAGGGATTCGATGAAAAACTGTTTTTT. Translation: CASSLQGFDEKLFF.

Notes on this clonotype: Compared with germline, one end of the junction differs, possibly owing to a read error. The CDR3 loop is CASSQGEMTNTEAFF. The CDR3 DNA reads TGCGCCAGCAGCCAAGGGGAGATGACGAACACTGAAGCTTTCTTT. The chain uses TRBV7-2 and TRBJ1-1; weak D call: TRBD1 (5 bases). The CDR3 totals 15 residues. Germline V CDR1 and CDR2: SGHTA, FQGNSA.

This clonotype was detected a few times. The chain uses TRBV25-1 and TRBJ1-1, with TRBD1 matching over 7 bases. Germline CDR1 MGHDK, CDR2 SYGVNS. This CDR3 is built from 14 residues. V lost 5 bases and J lost 7; bases outside the gene matches: 10. The CDR3 here is CASSLSDRLGEAFF. CDR3 nucleotide sequence: TGTGCCAGCAGTTTATCGGACAGGCTAGGTGAAGCTTTCTTT.